This TCR beta chain was sequenced during a study of T cell changes during pregnancy in multiple sclerosis. The V segment lost 3 bases and the J segment 9 bases; nucleotides outside the gene matches: 13. The CDR3 has 16 residues. Per the germline V gene, CDR1 is MDHEN and CDR2 is SYDVKM. This clone appeared once. Clones were read by immunoSEQ multiplex PCR, and TCRdb kept only the in-frame ones, dropping some. The table lists roughly 40,000 clones, more than 80% of them singletons. This specimen consisted of CD4+ T cells from peripheral blood mononuclear cells, obtained in the third trimester of pregnancy. The chain employs TRBV28 and TRBJ1-3, with TRBD1 identical over 8 bases. This TCR came from a female donor with multiple sclerosis, enrolled in a pregnancy study. This chain's CDR3 is CASSFKGQGRSPTIYF. Written as DNA, the CDR3 is TGTGCCAGCAGTTTTAAAGGACAGGGAAGGAGTCCCACCATATATTTT.